The source of this T cell receptor beta chain is a study of CD8 T cells in Susac syndrome. RNA was extracted with the RNeasy kit, and a quantity of roughly 0.5 to 1 ug was reverse transcribed using random hexamers. TCRdb itself ran the immunoSEQ multiplex PCR reads through MiXCR, one entry per CDR3 protein. The data show around 190,000 distinct CDR3 sequences, approximately 95% seen once. The germline V gene has CDR1 SEHNR and CDR2 FQNEAQ (reference sequence). The V end lost 5 bases, the J end lost 9 bases, and 11 bases lay between the germline ends. The CDR3 consists of 12 residues. The rearrangement uses TRBV7-9 and TRBJ1-5; perhaps TRBD1 as D (5 bases). The sample taken for sequencing was CD8+ T cells from PBMCs. The clonotype was recovered from a human donor with multiple sclerosis. CDR3 sequence: CASSHTGLPQHF. Written as DNA, the CDR3 is TGTGCCAGCAGCCATACAGGTCTGCCCCAGCATTTT.